This T cell receptor beta chain is drawn from a study of T-cell reconstitution after alpha-beta-depleted transplantation in children. Whole-study findings and limits: T-cell counts and diversity were attributed mostly to newly produced T cells one year after transplant. Several hundred expanded graft clones reportedly supplied alpha-beta T cells about two months after transplant.

This clonotype was found many times. What it binds is unknown. This sample's TCRbeta library carried unique molecular identifier barcodes. TCRdb called the PCR reads again in MiXCR, with one record for every CDR3 protein. The table has around 31,000 distinct CDR3 sequences, roughly 6.7% seen once. Germline lookup yields CDR1 SQVTM and CDR2 ANQGSEA. The V gene lost 3 bases and the J gene lost 7 bases, with 16 bases spanning the gap. The CDR3 has 14 residues. Sample: peripheral blood, taken 60 days after TCRalphabeta/CD19-depleted stem cell transplant. The chain couples TRBV29-1 to TRBJ2-4; tentatively, D is TRBD1 or TRBD2 (6 bases each). The receptor's source is a child less than two years old who had a stem cell transplant for acute myeloid leukemia, so the T cells may come from the graft donor. CDR3 nucleotide sequence: TGCAGCGTTGAGGGGGGCGGAGGGTCTAACATTCAGTACTTC. Its protein product is CSVEGGGGSNIQYF. Filled out from reference TRBV29-1 and TRBJ2-4, the complete variable domain reads SAVISQKPSRDICQRGTSLTIQCQVDSQVTMMFWYRQQPGQSLTLIATANQGSEATYESGFVIDKFPISRPNLTFSTLTVSNMSPEDSSIYLCSVEGGGGSNIQYFGAGTRLSVL.